The 23 T cell receptor beta chains below all came from one sample that was sequenced in a study of memory CD4+ T cells and cytomegalovirus serostatus. The data were produced by immunoSEQ multiplex PCR, yet TCRdb's version contains in-frame clones alone and is incomplete. The table has about 75,000 clones, under 80% seen once. The sort gate was single viable CD3+CD4+CD8-CD45RO+ cells for memory CD4+ T cells. The sequencing input was memory CD4+ T cells from blood. These receptors were taken from an adult in good health and CMV-seropositive.

The chain couples TRBV25-1 to TRBJ1-5; 7 nucleotides align to TRBD1. V lost 3 bases and J lost 6; bases outside the gene matches: 5. This CDR3 region has 14 residues. Germline-derived CDR1 and CDR2 are MGHDK and SYGVNS. Here the CDR3 reads CASSDWRGLQPQHF. Here the CDR3 DNA reads TGTGCCAGCAGTGATTGGAGGGGGCTTCAGCCCCAGCATTTT. Based on the CDR3 plus reference TRBV25-1 and TRBJ1-5, the full variable domain is EADIYQTPRYLVIGTGKKITLECSQTMGHDKMYWYQQDPGMELHLIHYSYGVNSTEKGDLSSESTVSRIRTEHFPLTLESARPSHTSQYLCASSDWRGLQPQHFGDGTRLSIL.

This sequence joins TRBV5-1 and TRBJ1-4; 12 nucleotides match TRBD1. The J segment lost 0 bases and the V segment lost 4 bases, leaving 7 bases of the junction unmatched. This CDR3 contains 18 residues. Germline assignment: CDR1 SGHRS and CDR2 YFSETQ. Here the CDR3 DNA reads TGCGCCAGCAGCGTTGGGACAGGGGGCCTCGCAACTAATGAAAAACTGTTTTTT. Residues: CASSVGTGGLATNEKLFF.

The chain carries TRBV6-5 and TRBJ1-6; 7 bases align to TRBD1. Per the germline V gene, CDR1 is MNHEY and CDR2 is SVGAGI. The CDR3 has 14 residues. J gave up 7 bases and V 6 bases, and 6 bases lay outside the gene matches. CDR3 amino acids: CASSDRAGNSPLHF. For the CDR3, the DNA is TGTGCCAGCAGCGACAGGGCCGGGAATTCACCCCTCCACTTT.

The chain recombines TRBV10-1 with TRBJ2-1, with 9 bases that match TRBD2. In germline, CDR1 is WNHNN, CDR2 SYGVQD (reference sequence). V lost 0 bases to trimming and J lost 6 bases; unmatched junction nucleotides: 6. CDR3 length: 16 amino acids. CDR3 protein: CASSESGGRASNEQFF. In nucleotides, the CDR3 is TGCGCCAGCAGTGAGTCTGGCGGGAGGGCCAGCAATGAGCAGTTCTTC.

This chain uses TRBV6-1 with TRBJ2-2; no reliable D call. Germline CDR1 is MNHNS and CDR2 is SASEGT. Trimming stripped 7 bases from V and 0 bases from J, with 9 bases between. CDR3 length: 14 residues. The CDR3 sequence is CASTLGPNTGELFF. The CDR3 DNA reads as TGTGCCAGCACGTTAGGGCCGAACACCGGGGAGCTGTTTTTT.

The genes are TRBV19 and TRBJ1-2; D gene ambiguous. CDR3 length equals 13 residues. Deletions cut 6 bases from V and 1 base from J, with 9 bases between. Germline V gene sequence: CDR1 LNHDA, CDR2 SQIVND (reference sequence). Written as DNA, the CDR3 is TGTGCCAGTAGCCCGGGTAATAACTATGGCTACACCTTC. This encodes CASSPGNNYGYTF.

This clone has a single count. The CDR3 reads CASSLALDSLTEAFF. The CDR3 nucleotides are TGCGCCAGCAGCTTGGCCCTGGACAGCCTCACTGAAGCTTTCTTT. The chain links TRBV5-1 to TRBJ1-1, with D perhaps TRBD1 (6 bases). Germline values: CDR1 SGHRS, CDR2 YFSETQ. The CDR3 is made up of 15 amino acids. Trimming took 0 bases from V and 4 from J, leaving 13 bases between them.

The chain has TRBV2 and TRBJ2-5; 7 bases match TRBD1. The CDR3 loop spans 14 amino acids. Germline CDR1 is SNHLY and CDR2 is FYNNEI. The J segment lost 5 bases and the V segment lost 6 bases, leaving 9 bases of the junction unmatched. The CDR3 nucleotides are TGTGCCAGCAGCTTACAGGGGAAAGGGGAGACCCAGTACTTC. Protein sequence: CASSLQGKGETQYF. Drawing the rest from reference TRBV2 and TRBJ2-5, the complete variable domain is EPEVTQTPSHQVTQMGQEVILRCVPISNHLYFYWYRQILGQKVEFLVSFYNNEISEKSEIFDDQFSVERPDGSNFTLKIRSTKLEDSAMYFCASSLQGKGETQYFGPGTRLLVL.

Of note for this clone: Because it lacks the conserved phenylalanine or tryptophan at the end, this CDR3 is likely a read error. V usage is TRBV11-2 and J usage is TRBJ1-4, with a possible D match to TRBD1 (5 bases). Germline CDR1 is SGHAT and CDR2 is FQNNGV. This CDR3 comprises 16 residues. CDR3 sequence: CASSLGTPATNKKLFI. The DNA for the CDR3 is TGTGCCAGCAGCCTCGGGACTCCGGCAACTAATAAAAAACTGTTTATT.

This clone was counted a single time. The CDR3 DNA reads as TGTGCCAGCAGCCTGGTGCGGGGGGCCGATACGCAGTATTTT. This gives the protein CASSLVRGADTQYF. The chain is built from TRBV13 and TRBJ2-3; 8 nucleotides match TRBD2. V shed 5 bases and J 6 bases; nucleotides not matched to a gene: 7. The germline V gene has CDR1 PRHDT and CDR2 FYEKMQ (reference sequence). The CDR3 consists of 14 residues.

This clone has just one count. J is TRBJ2-3 and V is TRBV7-2, with no clear D. CDR3 length: 13 residues. CDR1 and CDR2 (germline): SGHTA, FQGNSA. The germline V and J ends were trimmed by 5 bases and 2 bases, with 8 bases remaining between them. The CDR3 nucleotides read TGTGCCAGCAGCCTCGACACCACAGATACGCAGTATTTT. Translation gives CASSLDTTDTQYF.

The chain joins TRBV10-3 to TRBJ1-3, with TRBD1 matching over 9 bases. Germline trimming cut 5 bases from V and 1 base from J; bases unmatched to any gene: 9. The CDR3 loop spans 17 amino acids. The germline V gene encodes CDR1 ENHRY and CDR2 SYGVKD. The CDR3 DNA reads TGTGCCATCAGTCCTCGGGGGACAGGGACATCTGGAAACACCATATATTTT. Its protein is CAISPRGTGTSGNTIYF.

The chain carries TRBV7-9 and TRBJ2-7; TRBD1 matches at 9 bases. V was clipped by 7 bases and J by 7 bases; unmatched bases: 14. The CDR3 totals 15 residues. Germline values: CDR1 SEHNR, CDR2 FQNEAQ (reference sequence). Written as DNA, the CDR3 is TGTGCCAGCACCCAGGGGGGCGGCGGGACAGGGGAGCAGTACGTC. Protein: CASTQGGGGTGEQYV.

CDR3 region: CASSLFGVNTGELFF. The CDR3 nucleotides read TGTGCCAGCAGCTTGTTCGGGGTAAACACCGGGGAGCTGTTTTTT. This chain joins TRBV5-6 and TRBJ2-2; TRBD2 is a possible D gene (5 bases). The V gene lost 1 base and the J gene lost 2 bases, with 9 bases spanning the gap. CDR1 is SGHDT and CDR2 is YYEEEE in the germline V gene. The CDR3 is made up of 15 amino acids.

The chain combines TRBV29-1 with TRBJ2-3; possibly TRBD2 for D (6 bases). The germline gives CDR1 SQVTM, CDR2 ANQGSEA. Trimming took 3 bases from V and 4 from J, leaving 8 bases between them. This CDR3 has 12 residues. CDR3: CSVDSGPDTQYF. CDR3 nucleotides: TGCAGCGTTGATAGCGGTCCAGATACGCAGTATTTT.

This rearrangement joins TRBV5-8 to TRBJ1-5, with no clear D. Trimming removed 1 base at V and 0 bases at J, with 8 bases between. Germline assignment: CDR1 SGHTS and CDR2 YDEGEE. This CDR3 region has 15 residues. As DNA, the CDR3 is TGTGCCAGCAGCTTGCTGGGGTATAGCAATCAGCCCCAGCATTTT. Its translation: CASSLLGYSNQPQHF.

The J gene is TRBJ1-5, the V gene TRBV19; 8 positions agree with TRBD1. The CDR3 loop spans 13 amino acids. CDR1 is LNHDA and CDR2 is SQIVND in the germline V gene (reference sequence). V lost 10 bases to trimming and J lost 2 bases; unmatched junction nucleotides: 4. CDR3 loop: CATRGQGNQPQHF. The CDR3 DNA sequence: TGTGCCACCAGGGGACAGGGCAATCAGCCCCAGCATTTT.

The chain couples TRBV7-2 to TRBJ2-1; 8 bases are a match to TRBD2. The J segment lost 8 bases and the V segment lost 3 bases, leaving 9 bases of the junction unmatched. This CDR3 comprises 15 residues. Germline-derived CDR1 and CDR2 are SGHTA and FQGNSA. DNA of the CDR3: TGTGCCAGCAGCTTGTTTCTTAGCGGGAATGATGAGCAGTTCTTC. Its protein product is CASSLFLSGNDEQFF.

The chain joins TRBV2 to TRBJ1-5, with D possibly being TRBD1 (5 bases). CDR3 length equals 17 residues. The V end was cut by 1 base, the J end by 1 base, with 14 bases between. Germline V lookup: CDR1 SNHLY, CDR2 FYNNEI. This chain's CDR3 is CASSEGQWGSSNQPQHF. The CDR3 DNA sequence: TGTGCCAGCAGTGAAGGGCAATGGGGGAGCAGCAATCAGCCCCAGCATTTT.

This clone showed up just a few times. This chain connects TRBV4-1 to TRBJ2-5; D is perhaps TRBD1 or TRBD2 (5 bases each). The germline V and J ends were trimmed by 1 base and 5 bases, with 11 bases remaining between them. This CDR3 has 14 amino acids. Looked up from germline, CDR1 is MGHRA and CDR2 is YSYEKL. The CDR3 loop is CASSQGLRDETQYF. CDR3 sequence (DNA): TGCGCCAGCAGCCAAGGTCTCAGGGACGAGACCCAGTACTTC.

The J gene is TRBJ2-3, the V gene TRBV4-3; 8 bases align to TRBD1. Germline assignment: CDR1 LGHNA and CDR2 YSLEER. The CDR3 spans 15 residues. The ends lost 1 base at V and 2 bases at J; junction bases unmatched: 2. In nucleotides, the CDR3 is TGCGCCAGCAGCCAAGGACAGGGGCACACAGATACGCAGTATTTT. It yields the protein CASSQGQGHTDTQYF.

This chain connects TRBV19 to TRBJ2-3; D is possibly TRBD2 (6 bases). Germline values: CDR1 LNHDA, CDR2 SQIVND (reference sequence). Trimming removed 8 bases at V and 6 bases at J, with 24 bases between. This CDR3 spans 16 amino acids. CDR3 coding DNA: TGTGCCAGTCGACGGTCTGCGGCGGGAAGGTTGGATACGCAGTATTTT. Translating gives CASRRSAAGRLDTQYF.

The chain carries TRBV29-1 and TRBJ2-1; TRBD2 might be the D (6 bases). V shed 2 bases and J shed 7 bases, with 15 bases lying between them. From germline, CDR1 is SQVTM and CDR2 ANQGSEA. This CDR3 comprises 14 residues. CDR3 DNA sequence: TGCAGCGTTGAACCGTTCCCAGGGAGGAATGAGCAGTTCTTC. It translates to CSVEPFPGRNEQFF.